The 23 T cell receptor beta chains reported below all come from one sample, sequenced in a study of graft-versus-host responses after intestinal transplantation. TCRdb keeps only in-frame clones here, not all; method: immunoSEQ multiplex PCR. This sample has just over 85,000 clones, with roughly 90% found just once. Their target antigens are unknown. Sequenced material: unstimulated CD8+ T cells sorted from spleen or lymph node cells, taken before transplant. These TCRs come from a human donor who was the organ donor for an intestinal transplant.

The rearrangement uses TRBV29-1 and TRBJ2-1; TRBD1 matches at 7 bases. CDR1 and CDR2 from the germline V gene are SQVTM and ANQGSEA. This CDR3 is built from 14 residues. V lost 3 bases to trimming and J lost 5 bases; unmatched junction nucleotides: 7. Written as DNA, the CDR3 is TGCAGCGTTGACGGACAGGAACTTGACAATGAGCAGTTCTTC. The encoded protein is CSVDGQELDNEQFF.

This chain joins TRBV7-2 and TRBJ1-5; D not resolved. V dropped 2 bases and J dropped 0 bases, with 5 bases sitting between them. This CDR3 comprises 14 residues. The V gene's germline CDR1 is SGHTA and CDR2 FQGNSA. CDR3 in amino acids: CASSLSDSNQPQHF. As DNA, the CDR3 is TGTGCCAGCAGCTTATCAGATAGCAATCAGCCCCAGCATTTT. Variable domain in full (rest from reference TRBV7-2 and TRBJ1-5): GAGVSQSPSNKVTEKGKDVELRCDPISGHTALYWYRQSLGQGLEFLIYFQGNSAPDKSGLPSDRFSAERTGGSVSTLTIQRTQQEDSAVYLCASSLSDSNQPQHFGDGTRLSIL.

The V and J genes are TRBV7-3 and TRBJ1-1; the match to TRBD1 covers 7 bases. The CDR3 is made up of 13 amino acids. Per germline, CDR1 SGHTA and CDR2 FQGTGA. Losses at the gene ends were 3 bases for V and 11 bases for J; bases not matched to a gene: 9. The CDR3 DNA reads as TGTGCCAGCAGCTTGGGGACAGATAGTACGGCTTTCTTT. Translation: CASSLGTDSTAFF. Filled out from reference TRBV7-3 and TRBJ1-1, the complete variable domain reads GAGVSQTPSNKVTEKGKYVELRCDPISGHTALYWYRQSLGQGPEFLIYFQGTGAADDSGLPNDRFFAVRPEGSVSTLKIQRTERGDSAVYLCASSLGTDSTAFFGQGTRLTVV.

This chain joins TRBV30 and TRBJ1-6; D gene unclear. The CDR3 covers 13 residues. CDR1 and CDR2 from the germline V gene are GTSNPN and SVGIG (reference sequence). V shed 1 base and J shed 4 bases, with 5 bases lying between them. This CDR3 is CAWSGSYNSPLHF. CDR3 DNA sequence: TGTGCCTGGAGTGGGAGTTATAATTCACCCCTCCACTTT.

The V gene is TRBV4-1, the J gene TRBJ2-4; D is possibly TRBD2 (5 bases). V lost 5 bases, J lost 8 bases, and 25 bases lay in between. CDR3 length: 17 amino acids. Germline V gives CDR1 MGHRA, CDR2 YSYEKL. CDR3 in DNA: TGCGCCAGCAGCGAAGGCATCACGGACCCCCCGAGGGACATTCAGTACTTC. Its translation is CASSEGITDPPRDIQYF.

This clone occurred once. The chain has TRBV4-1 and TRBJ2-2; TRBD2 matches 8 bases. V gave up 3 bases and J gave up 5 bases; unmatched junction bases: 11. Looked up from germline, CDR1 is MGHRA and CDR2 is YSYEKL. This CDR3 region has 17 residues. CDR3 in DNA: TGCGCCAGCAGCCATGGGAGAGCGGGGGTCCTTACCGGGGAGCTGTTTTTT. Residues: CASSHGRAGVLTGELFF.

The rearrangement joins TRBV6-5 to TRBJ2-5; TRBD2 matches at 9 bases. Matching the DNA end better, TRBJ2-7 makes the J call doubtful. This CDR3 contains 14 residues. Germline CDR1 and CDR2: MNHEY and SVGAGI. The CDR3 nucleotides are TGTGCCAGCAGTTCAGCGGGAGGCTCCTACGAGCAGTACTTC. Protein: CASSSAGGSYEQYF.

V and J are TRBV4-1 and TRBJ1-1; D is uncertain. The length of the CDR3 is 13 residues. V lost 0 bases, J lost 4 bases, and 6 bases lay in between. Germline CDR1 is MGHRA and CDR2 is YSYEKL. CDR3 in amino acids: CASSQDSGTEAFF. CDR3 in DNA: TGCGCCAGCAGCCAAGATTCGGGCACTGAAGCTTTCTTT.

This clone has a single count. The gene calls are TRBV7-2 and TRBJ2-3; the match to TRBD2 covers 11 bases. Per germline, CDR1 SGHTA and CDR2 FQGNSA. The junction had 2 bases not matched to a gene; V was cut back by 5 bases and J by 1 base. CDR3 length: 15 residues. CDR3 bases: TGTGCCAGCAGCCCACTAGCGGGGGGCACAGATACGCAGTATTTT. As protein: CASSPLAGGTDTQYF.

The chain couples TRBV5-6 to TRBJ2-5; TRBD1 matches 8 bases. From germline, CDR1 is SGHDT and CDR2 YYEEEE. This CDR3 is built from 16 residues. After removal of 3 bases from V and 5 bases from J, the junction contained 12 bases not matched to a gene. Written as DNA, the CDR3 is TGTGCCAGCAGCTCCGAAATTGACAGGGGTGGGGAGACCCAGTACTTC. Translation gives CASSSEIDRGGETQYF. The complete variable domain, with remaining parts taken from reference TRBV5-6 and TRBJ2-5, reads DAGVTQSPTHLIKTRGQQVTLRCSPKSGHDTVSWYQQALGQGPQFIFQYYEEEERQRGNFPDRFSGHQFPNYSSELNVNALLLGDSALYLCASSSEIDRGGETQYFGPGTRLLVL.

The chain uses TRBV7-9 and TRBJ2-7; D possibly corresponds to TRBD1 (6 bases). From germline, CDR1 is SEHNR and CDR2 FQNEAQ (reference sequence). The CDR3 extends over 16 amino acids. With 5 bases removed from V and 4 bases from J, the gap between germline ends came to 21 bases. The CDR3 spells CASSARQDPKPYEQYF. DNA for the CDR3: TGTGCCAGCAGCGCCCGACAGGACCCCAAACCTTACGAGCAGTACTTC.

This chain connects TRBV6-5 to TRBJ2-3; 10 nucleotides align to TRBD2. With V trimmed by 3 bases and J by 2 bases, 5 bases remained unmatched. CDR1 and CDR2 (germline): MNHEY, SVGAGI. CDR3 length: 16 amino acids. CDR3 nucleotide sequence: TGTGCCAGCAGTTATATTAGCGGGGGGCTCACAGATACGCAGTATTTT. Amino acids: CASSYISGGLTDTQYF.

The chain employs TRBV4-2 and TRBJ2-7; D gene ambiguous. Germline CDR1 reads LGHNA; CDR2 reads YNFKEQ. The CDR3 spans 18 residues. V was pared by 0 bases and J by 1 base, with 19 bases between. The DNA for the CDR3 is TGTGCCAGCAGCCAAGAAGCCCCTCCGGCTAGTTCTTCCTACGAGCAGTACTTC. Residues: CASSQEAPPASSSYEQYF.

V gene TRBV7-2 combines with J gene TRBJ2-7; the D gene is possibly TRBD1 (5 bases). The germline V gene has CDR1 SGHTA and CDR2 FQGNSA. Trimming removed 3 bases at V and 3 bases at J, with 15 bases between. This CDR3 comprises 15 residues. CDR3 coding DNA: TGTGCCAGCAGCTTTACCGACAGCGTTTTCTACGAGCAGTACTTC. Its protein is CASSFTDSVFYEQYF.

This chain uses TRBV19 with TRBJ1-5; no clear D. The length of the CDR3 is 12 residues. The V end lost 5 bases, the J end lost 12 bases, and 14 bases lay between the germline ends. Germline-derived CDR1 and CDR2 are LNHDA and SQIVND (reference sequence). The CDR3 sequence is CASSARMGDQHF. Here the CDR3 DNA reads TGTGCCAGTAGTGCCCGTATGGGCGACCAGCATTTT.

The gene calls are TRBV27 and TRBJ2-7, with a possible D match to TRBD2 (6 bases). The V end lost 7 bases, the J end lost 5 bases, and 15 bases lay between the germline ends. The CDR3 consists of 13 residues. Germline CDR1 and CDR2: MNHEY and SMNVEV (reference sequence). The CDR3, as DNA: TGTGCCAGCACCGGGGGAGCAAACGACGAGCAGTACTTC. This translates into CASTGGANDEQYF.

This clone appeared once. The chain uses TRBV6-6 and TRBJ2-7; possible D gene TRBD2, 6 bases. This CDR3 comprises 13 residues. Trimming left V 6 bases short and J 3 bases short, with 12 bases between. CDR1 and CDR2 (germline): MNHNY, SVGAGI (reference sequence). In nucleotides, the CDR3 is TGTGCCAGCAGGGATGGCGGGGACTACGAGCAGTACTTC. The encoded protein is CASRDGGDYEQYF.

This rearrangement joins TRBV27 to TRBJ2-1; 12 nucleotides agree with TRBD2. The CDR3 covers 14 residues. Germline V lookup: CDR1 MNHEY, CDR2 SMNVEV (reference sequence). The junction had 2 bases not matched to a gene; V was cut back by 4 bases and J by 7 bases. As DNA, the CDR3 is TGTGCCAGCAGTTCAGGACTAGCGGGGAATGAGCAGTTCTTC. It translates to CASSSGLAGNEQFF.

Comments on this clone: Other DNA variants within this sample encode the same CDR3. The CDR3 region has the DNA TGTGCCAGCAGGGACAACTCCTACGAGCAGTACTTC. This encodes CASRDNSYEQYF. This chain joins TRBV19 and TRBJ2-7; D possibly corresponds to TRBD1 (6 bases). The CDR3 is 12 residues long. V was pared by 9 bases and J by 0 bases, with 9 bases between. Germline V gives CDR1 LNHDA, CDR2 SQIVND (reference sequence).

The genes are TRBV9 and TRBJ2-3; 10 positions match TRBD2. J lost 1 base, V lost 0 bases, and 11 bases had no gene match. Germline CDR1 reads SGDLS; CDR2 reads YYNGEE. CDR3 length: 19 amino acids. The DNA for the CDR3 is TGTGCCAGCAGCGTAGCGAAGCGGGGGGGCCTCGGCGGCACAGATACGCAGTATTTT. It is translated as CASSVAKRGGLGGTDTQYF.

This rearrangement joins TRBV10-1 to TRBJ1-2; TRBD1 matches at 8 bases. Germline CDR1 is WNHNN and CDR2 is SYGVQD (reference sequence). The V gene end was trimmed by 7 bases and the J gene end by 6 bases; junction bases not matched to a gene: 19. The CDR3 contains 17 residues. The CDR3 DNA is TGCGCCAGCACCGAAGGACAGGGCCCCGAATGTTTGCATGGCTACACCTTC. Its translation: CASTEGQGPECLHGYTF.

This chain links TRBV9 with TRBJ1-2; D perhaps matches TRBD1 (5 bases). The CDR3 has 14 residues. Between the trimmed V and J ends, which lost 0 bases and 5 bases, there was a span of 11 bases. Germline-derived CDR1 and CDR2 are SGDLS and YYNGEE. CDR3 DNA sequence: TGTGCCAGCAGCGTAGGACAGAATATTTATGGCTACACCTTC. It encodes CASSVGQNIYGYTF.

This CDR3 is CASRTGAPNQPQHF. The DNA for the CDR3 is TGTGCCAGCCGTACAGGGGCCCCTAATCAGCCCCAGCATTTT. The genes are TRBV28 and TRBJ1-5; 7 bases line up with TRBD1. The CDR3 has 14 residues. The V and J ends lost 8 bases and 4 bases, in that order; junction bases with no gene match: 8. The germline V gene encodes CDR1 MDHEN and CDR2 SYDVKM.